This passage covers 20 T cell receptor beta chains from one sample sequenced in a study of T cell repertoires in cytomegalovirus infection. TCRdb re-derived calls from the reads in MiXCR, one entry per CDR3 protein. The sample includes 360,000 or so distinct CDR3 sequences, about 34% seen only once; the top ten take less than 15%. These receptors' antigens are unknown. The sample consisted of cultured PBMCs, taken from culture after CMV antigen stimulation. Receptors were obtained from a human donor in good health (CMV status not recorded). Some clones in this sample may be carry-over from other donors' samples.

The sample holds many counts of this clonotype. The chain has TRBV11-3 and TRBJ2-1, with D perhaps matching TRBD2 (6 bases). The V end was cut by 5 bases, the J end by 10 bases, with 12 bases between. Germline CDR1 reads SGHNT; CDR2 reads YENEEA. The CDR3 consists of 12 residues. CDR3 DNA sequence: TGTGCCAGCAGCCCTCCCGGGGGAGAGCAGTTCTTC. The encoded protein is CASSPPGGEQFF.

The rearrangement uses TRBV11-2 and TRBJ2-7, with 10 nucleotides matching TRBD2. Germline values: CDR1 SGHAT, CDR2 FQNNGV. V trimming: 1 base; J trimming: 3 bases; junction bases outside the gene matches: 3. The CDR3 is 15 amino acids. The CDR3: CASSLGLAGNYEQYV. In DNA, the CDR3 is TGTGCCAGCAGCTTAGGACTAGCGGGCAACTACGAGCAGTACGTC.

This chain links TRBV10-3 with TRBJ2-1; TRBD2 aligns across 13 bases. Germline V gives CDR1 ENHRY, CDR2 SYGVKD. The CDR3 extends over 13 amino acids. Trimming took 6 bases from V and 8 from J; bases not matched to a gene: 1. The CDR3, as DNA: TGTGCCATCAGCGGACTAGCGGGAGATGAGCAGTTCTTC. It codes for CAISGLAGDEQFF.

J is TRBJ1-2 and V is TRBV12-5; TRBD1 is a possible D gene (5 bases). The V gene's germline CDR1 is LGHNT and CDR2 FRNRAP. This CDR3 has 12 residues. V dropped 1 base and J dropped 5 bases, with 5 bases sitting between them. The CDR3 DNA is TGTGCTAGTGGTTTGGGACAGTATGGCTACACCTTC. It encodes CASGLGQYGYTF. The full variable domain, in which reference TRBV12-5 and TRBJ1-2 provide the parts outside the CDR3, is DARVTQTPRHKVTEMGQEVTMRCQPILGHNTVFWYRQTMMQGLELLAYFRNRAPLDDSGMPKDRFSAEMPDATLATLKIQPSEPRDSAVYFCASGLGQYGYTFGSGTRLTVV.

In its sample, this clonotype was seen a few times. This chain joins TRBV27 and TRBJ1-2; TRBD1 matches at 7 bases. CDR1 and CDR2 from the germline V gene are MNHEY and SMNVEV (reference sequence). The CDR3 contains 15 residues. V lost 4 bases to trimming and J lost 4 bases; unmatched junction nucleotides: 9. The CDR3 sequence: CASSSTPTGVYGYTF. CDR3 nucleotide sequence: TGTGCCAGCAGTTCGACCCCAACAGGGGTCTATGGCTACACCTTC.

This clonotype appeared a few times. This chain uses TRBV15 with TRBJ2-1; 11 nucleotides match TRBD2. This CDR3 spans 13 amino acids. The germline V gene has CDR1 LNHNV and CDR2 YYDKDF (reference sequence). Unmatched junction bases numbered 7, after V lost 8 bases and J lost 10 bases. This CDR3 reads CATGGLAGNEQFF. The DNA for the CDR3 is TGTGCCACCGGTGGACTAGCGGGTAACGAGCAGTTCTTC.

This clonotype was observed many times. The chain has TRBV7-2 and TRBJ1-2, with 7 bases lining up with TRBD1. Germline CDR1 SGHTA, CDR2 FQGNSA. The CDR3 length is 13 residues. Unmatched junction bases numbered 3, after V lost 5 bases and J lost 3 bases. CDR3 sequence (DNA): TGTGCCAGCAGCGTGGGACAGTACTATGGCTACACCTTC. It yields the protein CASSVGQYYGYTF.

This clonotype was seen a few times. Just one base apart from a much larger clone, this may be a read error. The genes are TRBV6-5 and TRBJ2-3; no firm D call. Looked up from germline, CDR1 is MNHEY and CDR2 is SVGAGI. V gave up 6 bases and J gave up 2 bases, with 3 bases separating them. CDR3 size: 11 residues. CDR3: CASRYTDTQYF. In nucleotides, the CDR3 is TGTGCCAGCAGGTACACAGATACGCAGTATTTT.

This chain uses TRBV12-3 or TRBV12-4 with TRBJ2-5; no clear D. Trimming cost V 1 base and J 4 bases, with 7 bases left between them. The CDR3 has 13 residues. The CDR3 DNA follows: TGTGCCAGCAGTTTAGTCTTCGGAGAGACCCAGTACTTC. As protein: CASSLVFGETQYF.

V and J are TRBV19 and TRBJ1-5; D gene ambiguous. The CDR3 contains 12 residues. Germline CDR1 is LNHDA and CDR2 is SQIVND (reference sequence). V dropped 3 bases and J dropped 8 bases, with 8 bases sitting between them. As DNA, the CDR3 is TGTGCCAGTAGTATCCCCGGGGAGCCCCAGCATTTT. The encoded protein is CASSIPGEPQHF. Full variable domain (outside the CDR3, taken from reference TRBV19 and TRBJ1-5): DGGITQSPKYLFRKEGQNVTLSCEQNLNHDAMYWYRQDPGQGLRLIYYSQIVNDFQKGDIAEGYSVSREKKESFPLTVTSAQKNPTAFYLCASSIPGEPQHFGDGTRLSIL.

This clonotype was seen more than once but under ten times. The chain links TRBV12-3 or TRBV12-4 to TRBJ2-3; D uncertain. V lost 1 base to trimming and J lost 5 bases, with 7 bases between them. CDR3 length: 13 residues. The DNA of the CDR3 is TGTGCCAGCAGTTTAGGTTGGAGAGATACGCAGTATTTT. This sequence encodes CASSLGWRDTQYF.

V gene TRBV5-6 combines with J gene TRBJ2-5, with D possibly being TRBD1 (7 bases). Germline V lookup: CDR1 SGHDT, CDR2 YYEEEE. V was cut by 7 bases and J by 0 bases, with 10 bases left in between. The CDR3 is 13 residues long. CDR3 nucleotides: TGTGCCAGCCGGGGGACAGACCAAGAGACCCAGTACTTC. The encoded protein is CASRGTDQETQYF.

The chain recombines TRBV6-5 with TRBJ1-1, with D maybe TRBD1 (5 bases). The CDR3 length is 15 residues. Per germline, CDR1 MNHEY and CDR2 SVGAGI. With 6 bases removed from V and 3 bases from J, the gap between germline ends came to 17 bases. The CDR3 DNA sequence: TGTGCCAGCAGATCCTCCCCCGACAGATACACTGAAGCTTTCTTT. This codes for CASRSSPDRYTEAFF.

This clonotype was found a few times. This chain joins TRBV30 and TRBJ1-1; no clear D gene. Per the germline V gene, CDR1 is GTSNPN and CDR2 is SVGIG (reference sequence). This CDR3 comprises 14 residues. V was pared by 0 bases and J by 1 base, with 9 bases between. The CDR3 DNA follows: TGTGCCTGGAGTGTGGGTTATGGGAACACTGAAGCTTTCTTT. It codes for CAWSVGYGNTEAFF.

The gene calls are TRBV12-3 or TRBV12-4 and TRBJ2-1; D not certain. The CDR3 length is 12 residues. V lost 4 bases, J lost 8 bases, and 9 bases lay in between. CDR3 region: CASSWGGYEQFF. CDR3 nucleotide sequence: TGTGCCAGCAGTTGGGGTGGATATGAGCAGTTCTTC.

The V gene is TRBV6-6, the J gene TRBJ2-2, with TRBD1 identical over 7 bases. The CDR3 is made up of 18 amino acids. Germline V gene lookup returns CDR1 MNHNY and CDR2 SVGAGI (reference sequence). Losses at the gene ends were 2 bases for V and 5 bases for J; bases not matched to a gene: 14. The CDR3, as DNA: TGTGCCAGCAGTTACCTCTCGACAGGGCAAGTGGGAACCGGGGAGCTGTTTTTT. Translating it yields CASSYLSTGQVGTGELFF.

This chain connects TRBV7-2 to TRBJ2-5; D is ambiguous. Germline V lookup: CDR1 SGHTA, CDR2 FQGNSA. Trimming stripped 0 bases from V and 4 bases from J, with 12 bases between. The CDR3 has 15 amino acids. DNA of the CDR3: TGTGCCAGCAGCTTAGCGGCGGCCTTGGGAGAGACCCAGTACTTC. Amino acid sequence: CASSLAAALGETQYF.

The sample holds a few counts of this clonotype. The chain is built from TRBV6-5 and TRBJ2-2, with D tentatively TRBD1 (7 bases). Trimming pared 6 bases from V and 2 bases from J, leaving 16 bases between. CDR3 length: 16 residues. Germline assignment: CDR1 MNHEY and CDR2 SVGAGI. The CDR3: CASSSRQGGNTGELFF. CDR3 nucleotides: TGTGCCAGCAGCTCCAGACAGGGAGGAAACACCGGGGAGCTGTTTTTT.

This clonotype was observed many times. The genes are TRBV7-2 and TRBJ2-5, with D possibly TRBD1 on 5 matching bases. CDR1 and CDR2 (germline): SGHTA, FQGNSA. The CDR3 is 14 amino acids. The V end lost 6 bases, the J end lost 4 bases, and 15 bases lay between the germline ends. The CDR3 sequence is CASSFQEGAETQYF. The DNA for the CDR3 is TGTGCCAGCAGTTTTCAGGAAGGGGCAGAGACCCAGTACTTC. Full variable domain (remainder filled in from reference TRBV7-2 and TRBJ2-5): GAGVSQSPSNKVTEKGKDVELRCDPISGHTALYWYRQSLGQGLEFLIYFQGNSAPDKSGLPSDRFSAERTGGSVSTLTIQRTQQEDSAVYLCASSFQEGAETQYFGPGTRLLVL.

The CDR3 DNA is TGTGCCAGCAGTTTAAGAAGGGAATTGGAGACCCAGTACTTC. Translated, it gives CASSLRRELETQYF. This rearrangement joins TRBV27 to TRBJ2-5; no reliable D call. The CDR3 is 14 amino acids. The V and J ends lost 2 bases and 5 bases respectively, with 12 bases between them. From germline, CDR1 is MNHEY and CDR2 SMNVEV (reference sequence).